This record looks at one T cell receptor (beta chain) sequence and its context. TCRdb reanalysed the reads using MiXCR and keeps one entry per CDR3 protein. Of just over 150,000 distinct CDR3 sequences in the sample, 20% to 25% are singletons; the top ten hold approximately 11%. Germline assignment: CDR1 GTSNPN and CDR2 SVGIG (reference sequence). The CDR3 has 12 amino acids. V was clipped by 8 bases and J by 8 bases; unmatched bases: 6. This record belongs to a study of T cell repertoires in cytomegalovirus infection. The sample consisted of PBMCs. The clonotype was recovered from a human donor in good health (CMV status not recorded). Some clones in this sample may be carry-over from other donors' samples. The rearrangement links TRBV30 to TRBJ1-4; 9 bases map to TRBD1. In nucleotides, the CDR3 is TGTGCCCGGGGACAGGGTAACGAAAAACTGTTTTTT. Encoded protein: CARGQGNEKLFF. Looking up the rest from reference TRBV30 and TRBJ1-4 gives the full variable domain: SQTIHQWPATLVQPVGSPLSLECTVEGTSNPNLYWYRQAAGRGLQLLFYSVGIGQISSEVPQNLSASRPQDRQFILSSKKLLLSDSGFYLCARGQGNEKLFFGSGTQLSVL.